The sequence of this TCR beta chain was determined in a study of blood T cell repertoires in COVID-19. Study-level information: The United States, Italy and Spain supplied acute and convalescent COVID-19 samples. Sources were T cells, B-cell-depleted T cells, or PBMCs; the material itself was cDNA or gDNA.

Trimming took 5 bases from V and 5 from J, leaving 11 bases between them. The V gene's germline CDR1 is SGHRS and CDR2 YFSETQ. This CDR3 has 13 residues. In the study's own analysis: It was from reference gene primer amplification that nucleated cell counts were estimated. Repertoires were generated with immunoSEQ multiplex PCR, while TCRdb's copy carries only in-frame clones and drops some. V and J calls plus clone size are reproduced from that table; the DNA served to infer D and trimming. The table shows approximately 160,000 clones, with around 87% occurring only once. Seattle patient enrollment occurred during active infection, with longitudinal follow-up thereafter.

The TCR originated in a man aged 60 to 75 with COVID-19, enrolled during active disease. This chain joins TRBV5-1 and TRBJ2-1; D ambiguous. Sequenced material: peripheral blood. The CDR3: CASSIPQNNEQFF. CDR3 DNA: TGCGCCAGCAGTATTCCTCAGAACAATGAGCAGTTCTTC.